Below, 14 T cell receptor beta chains from the same sample are listed, as sequenced in a study of Ad26.COV2.S vaccination and SARS-CoV-2 variants. Profiled with immunoSEQ multiplex PCR; TCRdb holds only in-frame clones, not every one. This table has about 320,000 clones, 70% to 90% appearing once. Described treatment: roughly 20 received Ad26.COV2.S at low or high dose, single or two shots; about 5 received placebo; per-sample allocation not given. Sample collection was performed on day 63 after the first vaccine or placebo injection. Sequenced here: peripheral blood, sampled in a trial of Ad26.COV2.S vaccine versus placebo. The source of these receptors is a person aged 18 to 65 who received the Ad26.COV2.S COVID-19 vaccine or a placebo.

CDR3 region: CASSLRQNTEAFF. The CDR3 DNA reads as TGTGCCAGCTCACTGAGACAGAACACTGAAGCTTTCTTT. The chain combines TRBV18 with TRBJ1-1; D not resolved. CDR1 KGHSH and CDR2 LQKENI come from the germline V gene. This CDR3 has 13 amino acids. Trimming left V 4 bases short and J 1 base short, with 7 bases between.

In this sample, this clone turned up once. This chain joins TRBV25-1 and TRBJ2-5; no definite D call. CDR1 is MGHDK, CDR2 SYGVNS, per germline. V was pared by 4 bases and J by 1 base, with 13 bases between. This CDR3 comprises 15 residues. The CDR3 DNA follows: TGTGCCAGCAGTGCCCTTATAGGGCCCCAAGAGACCCAGTACTTC. Its translation: CASSALIGPQETQYF. Combining the CDR3 with reference TRBV25-1 and TRBJ2-5 gives the whole variable domain EADIYQTPRYLVIGTGKKITLECSQTMGHDKMYWYQQDPGMELHLIHYSYGVNSTEKGDLSSESTVSRIRTEHFPLTLESARPSHTSQYLCASSALIGPQETQYFGPGTRLLVL.

In regard to this clone: Other DNA sequences of this sample code for an identical CDR3. The V gene is TRBV9, the J gene TRBJ1-3, with 8 bases matching TRBD1. This CDR3 region has 15 residues. Germline CDR1 reads SGDLS; CDR2 reads YYNGEE. Trimming at V came to 3 bases and at J to 0 bases, leaving 2 bases not matched to a gene. The CDR3 DNA reads as TGTGCCAGCAGCGCGGACAGGGCCTCTGGAAACACCATATATTTT. It translates to CASSADRASGNTIYF.

This sequence joins TRBV27 and TRBJ2-5, with D perhaps matching TRBD1 (6 bases). V lost 6 bases and J lost 1, with 12 bases in between. This CDR3 has 14 residues. Germline V gene lookup returns CDR1 MNHEY and CDR2 SMNVEV (reference sequence). CDR3 nucleotide sequence: TGTGCCAGCAGCCTCAGGGGTAGCCAAGAGACCCAGTACTTC. Amino acid sequence: CASSLRGSQETQYF.

The gene calls are TRBV7-9 and TRBJ1-3; a weak D match, TRBD1 (5 bases). CDR3 length equals 15 residues. Germline lookup yields CDR1 SEHNR and CDR2 FQNEAQ (reference sequence). The V end was cut by 5 bases, the J end by 2 bases, with 13 bases between. DNA for the CDR3: TGTGCCAGCAGCCTAGGGACTTGGGCTGGAAACACCATATATTTT. Residues: CASSLGTWAGNTIYF.

The genes are TRBV30 and TRBJ1-2; possible D gene TRBD1, 5 bases. The CDR3 consists of 16 residues. V was trimmed by 1 base and J by 2 bases, leaving 17 bases between them. From germline, CDR1 is GTSNPN and CDR2 SVGIG (reference sequence). The CDR3 DNA reads TGTGCCTGGAGTGGTCGGGGGTGGAGGGTGAACTATGGCTACACCTTC. Translated: CAWSGRGWRVNYGYTF.

This clone showed up just a few times. The CDR3 DNA is TGTGCCAGTAGTAAGGGGGCAGGTGAGCAGTTCTTC. Translation: CASSKGAGEQFF. This chain joins TRBV19 and TRBJ2-1, with 7 bases fitting TRBD1. The CDR3 is made up of 12 amino acids. The junction had 3 bases not matched to a gene; V was cut back by 4 bases and J by 9 bases. Germline V gives CDR1 LNHDA, CDR2 SQIVND (reference sequence).

The V call is TRBV28, the J call TRBJ1-2, with 8 bases matching TRBD1. The V gene's germline CDR1 is MDHEN and CDR2 SYDVKM. The V gene end was trimmed by 10 bases and the J gene end by 7 bases; junction bases not matched to a gene: 17. CDR3 length: 15 amino acids. This chain's CDR3 is CATTPRRDRSFGYTF. The CDR3 DNA reads TGTGCCACCACCCCTCGGCGGGACAGGAGTTTTGGCTACACCTTC.

This rearrangement joins TRBV11-2 to TRBJ2-1, with no clear D. The CDR3 length is 15 residues. Germline lookup yields CDR1 SGHAT and CDR2 FQNNGV. V lost 5 bases and J lost 0, with 11 bases in between. As DNA, the CDR3 is TGTGCCAGCAGCCCTGACTCAAACTCCTACAATGAGCAGTTCTTC. Amino acids: CASSPDSNSYNEQFF.

This rearrangement joins TRBV5-4 to TRBJ2-7; perhaps D is TRBD1 or TRBD2 (5 bases each). Trimming removed 0 bases at V and 3 bases at J, with 13 bases between. CDR1 and CDR2 (germline): SGHNT, YYREEE (reference sequence). This CDR3 has 15 amino acids. The CDR3 sequence: CASSLAKGDRYEQYF. The CDR3 DNA reads as TGTGCCAGCAGCTTGGCCAAAGGGGACCGCTACGAGCAGTACTTC.

In this sample, this clone turned up once. The chain links TRBV28 to TRBJ1-2; 8 bases align to TRBD1. Germline-derived CDR1 and CDR2 are MDHEN and SYDVKM. There are 16 residues in the CDR3. V lost 2 bases, J lost 3 bases, and 8 bases stayed unmatched. The CDR3: CASSLGGQASHYGYTF. In DNA, the CDR3 is TGTGCCAGCAGTTTAGGGGGACAGGCTTCTCACTATGGCTACACCTTC.

This clone has a count of ten or more. The rearrangement links TRBV6-2 or TRBV6-3 to TRBJ2-2; perhaps TRBD1 as D (6 bases). The germline V gene encodes CDR1 MNHEY and CDR2 SVGEGT. The CDR3 runs to 15 residues. V lost 5 bases, J lost 2 bases, and 12 bases lay in between. The CDR3 DNA is TGTGCCAGCAGTCCCGGGACAATAAACACCGGGGAGCTGTTTTTT. Protein sequence: CASSPGTINTGELFF.

The chain carries TRBV19 and TRBJ2-7, with 7 nucleotides matching TRBD1. Germline V gene data show CDR1 as LNHDA and CDR2 as SQIVND (reference sequence). The CDR3 covers 11 residues. Trimming removed 4 bases from V and 13 bases from J; junction bases left unmatched: 7. Here the CDR3 reads CASSTGTETYF. CDR3 sequence (DNA): TGTGCCAGTAGTACCGGGACAGAGACTTACTTC.

V and J are TRBV7-9 and TRBJ2-5; 11 nucleotides match TRBD1. The CDR3 extends over 14 amino acids. The junction had 3 bases not matched to a gene; V was cut back by 4 bases and J by 5 bases. Germline loops: CDR1 SEHNR, CDR2 FQNEAQ (reference sequence). CDR3 amino acids: CASSYGQGAETQYF. The CDR3 DNA is TGTGCCAGCAGCTACGGACAGGGGGCCGAGACCCAGTACTTC.